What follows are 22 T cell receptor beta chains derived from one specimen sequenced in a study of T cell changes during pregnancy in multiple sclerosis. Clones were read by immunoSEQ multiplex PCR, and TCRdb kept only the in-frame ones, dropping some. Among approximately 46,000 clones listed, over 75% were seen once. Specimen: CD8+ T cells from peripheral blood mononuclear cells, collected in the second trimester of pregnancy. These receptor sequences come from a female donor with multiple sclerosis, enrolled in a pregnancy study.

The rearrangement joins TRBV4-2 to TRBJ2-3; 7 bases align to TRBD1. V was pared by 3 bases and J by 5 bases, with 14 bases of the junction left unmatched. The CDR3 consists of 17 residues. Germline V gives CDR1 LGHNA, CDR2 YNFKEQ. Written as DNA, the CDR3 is TGTGCCAGCAGCCATTTGCCTGGACAGGAAGGAGTAGATACGCAGTATTTT. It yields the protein CASSHLPGQEGVDTQYF.

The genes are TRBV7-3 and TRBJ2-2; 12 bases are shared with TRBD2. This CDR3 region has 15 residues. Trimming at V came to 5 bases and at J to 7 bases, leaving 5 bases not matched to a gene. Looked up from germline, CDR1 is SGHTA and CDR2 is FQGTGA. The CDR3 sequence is CASSPWTSGDGELFF. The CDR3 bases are TGTGCCAGCAGCCCGTGGACTAGCGGGGACGGGGAGCTGTTTTTT.

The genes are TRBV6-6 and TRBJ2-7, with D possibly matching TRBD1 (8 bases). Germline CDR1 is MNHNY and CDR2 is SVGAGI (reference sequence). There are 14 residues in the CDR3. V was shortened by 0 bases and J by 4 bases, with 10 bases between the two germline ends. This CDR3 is CASSYSQGGYEQYF. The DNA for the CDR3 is TGTGCCAGCAGTTACTCACAGGGGGGGTACGAGCAGTACTTC.

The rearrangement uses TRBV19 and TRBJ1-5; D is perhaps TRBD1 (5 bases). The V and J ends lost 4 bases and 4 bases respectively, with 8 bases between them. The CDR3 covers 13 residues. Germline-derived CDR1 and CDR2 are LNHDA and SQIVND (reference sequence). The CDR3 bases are TGTGCCAGTAGTAGGGGGGTAAATCAGCCCCAGCATTTT. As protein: CASSRGVNQPQHF. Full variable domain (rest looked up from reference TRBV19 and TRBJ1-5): DGGITQSPKYLFRKEGQNVTLSCEQNLNHDAMYWYRQDPGQGLRLIYYSQIVNDFQKGDIAEGYSVSREKKESFPLTVTSAQKNPTAFYLCASSRGVNQPQHFGDGTRLSIL.

CDR3 in amino acids: CASSEAPGLGRQPQHF. The CDR3 bases are TGTGCCAGCAGCGAAGCGCCCGGGTTGGGTCGTCAGCCCCAGCATTTT. The chain has TRBV7-8 and TRBJ1-5; no firm D call. Germline loops: CDR1 SGHVS, CDR2 FQNEAQ. V lost 5 bases and J 6 bases, leaving 20 bases between the germline ends. The CDR3 runs 16 residues. Using reference TRBV7-8 and TRBJ1-5 for the parts outside the CDR3, the full variable domain is GAGVSQSPRYKVAKRGQDVALRCDPISGHVSLFWYQQALGQGPEFLTYFQNEAQLDKSGLPSDRFFAERPEGSVSTLKIQRTQQEDSAVYLCASSEAPGLGRQPQHFGDGTRLSIL.

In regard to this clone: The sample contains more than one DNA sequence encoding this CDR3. The DNA of the CDR3 is TGTGCCAGCAGCGTATCGGGGGAGACCCAGTACTTC. This gives the protein CASSVSGETQYF. The chain employs TRBV9 and TRBJ2-5; D may be TRBD2 (5 bases). The V and J ends lost 1 base and 5 bases respectively, with 6 bases between them. The CDR3 totals 12 residues. Germline V CDR1 and CDR2: SGDLS, YYNGEE.

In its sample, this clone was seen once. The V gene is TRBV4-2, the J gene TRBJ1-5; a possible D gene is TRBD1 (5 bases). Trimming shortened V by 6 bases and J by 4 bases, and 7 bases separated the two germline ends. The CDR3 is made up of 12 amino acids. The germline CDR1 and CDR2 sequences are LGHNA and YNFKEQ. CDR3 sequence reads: CASSRGNQPQHF. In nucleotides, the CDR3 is TGTGCCAGCAGTAGGGGTAATCAGCCCCAGCATTTT.

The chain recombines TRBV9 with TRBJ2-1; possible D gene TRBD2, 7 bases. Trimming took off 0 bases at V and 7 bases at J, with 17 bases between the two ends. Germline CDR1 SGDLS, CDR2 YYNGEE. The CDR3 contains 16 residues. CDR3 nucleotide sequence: TGTGCCAGCAGCGTAGAAGGGGGGGCCTCCTGGAATGAGCAGTTCTTC. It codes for CASSVEGGASWNEQFF. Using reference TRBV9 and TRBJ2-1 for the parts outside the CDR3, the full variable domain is DSGVTQTPKHLITATGQRVTLRCSPRSGDLSVYWYQQSLDQGLQFLIQYYNGEERAKGNILERFSAQQFPDLHSELNLSSLELGDSALYFCASSVEGGASWNEQFFGPGTRLTVL.

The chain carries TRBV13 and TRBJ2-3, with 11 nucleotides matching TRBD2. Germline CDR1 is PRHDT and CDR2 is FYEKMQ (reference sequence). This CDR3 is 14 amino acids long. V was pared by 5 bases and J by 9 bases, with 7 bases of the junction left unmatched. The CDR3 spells CASSPLAGGSTQYF. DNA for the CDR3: TGTGCCAGCAGCCCTCTAGCGGGGGGATCGACGCAGTATTTT.

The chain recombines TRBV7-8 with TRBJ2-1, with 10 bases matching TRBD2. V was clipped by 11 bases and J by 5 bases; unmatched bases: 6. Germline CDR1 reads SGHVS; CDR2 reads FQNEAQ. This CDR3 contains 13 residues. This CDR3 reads CASGLAEDNEQFF. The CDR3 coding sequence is TGTGCCTCTGGACTAGCGGAGGACAATGAGCAGTTCTTC.

The CDR3 is CASSPHPEGRGETQYF. DNA of the CDR3: TGCGCCAGCAGCCCGCACCCGGAGGGCCGGGGAGAGACCCAGTACTTC. V and J are TRBV5-1 and TRBJ2-5, with D perhaps TRBD2 (6 bases). CDR3 size: 16 residues. Trimming pared 4 bases from V and 4 bases from J, leaving 20 bases between. The germline V gene encodes CDR1 SGHRS and CDR2 YFSETQ.

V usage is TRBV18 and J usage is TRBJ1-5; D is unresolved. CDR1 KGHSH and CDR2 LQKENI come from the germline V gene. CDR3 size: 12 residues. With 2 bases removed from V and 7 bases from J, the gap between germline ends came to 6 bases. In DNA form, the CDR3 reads TGTGCCAGCTCACCAGGAGTACAGCCCCAGCATTTT. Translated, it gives CASSPGVQPQHF.

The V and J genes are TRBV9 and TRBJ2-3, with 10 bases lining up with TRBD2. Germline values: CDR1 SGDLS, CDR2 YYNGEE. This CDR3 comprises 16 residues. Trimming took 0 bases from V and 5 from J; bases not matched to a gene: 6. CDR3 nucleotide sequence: TGTGCCAGCAGCGTAGGGAGCGGGGGGGGAGGAGATACGCAGTATTTT. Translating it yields CASSVGSGGGGDTQYF.

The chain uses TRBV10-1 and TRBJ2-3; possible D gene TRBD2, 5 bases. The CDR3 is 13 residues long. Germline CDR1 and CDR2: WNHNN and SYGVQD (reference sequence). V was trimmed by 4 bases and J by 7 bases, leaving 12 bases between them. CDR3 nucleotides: TGCGCCAGCAGTGGAGGGTTGACGAATACGCAGTATTTT. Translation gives CASSGGLTNTQYF.

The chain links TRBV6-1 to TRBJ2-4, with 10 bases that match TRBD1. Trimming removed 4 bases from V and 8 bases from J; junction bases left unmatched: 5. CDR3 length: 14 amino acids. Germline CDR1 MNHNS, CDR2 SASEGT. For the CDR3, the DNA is TGTGCCAGCAGTGCGGACAGGGGGTTGGACATTCAGTACTTC. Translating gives CASSADRGLDIQYF.

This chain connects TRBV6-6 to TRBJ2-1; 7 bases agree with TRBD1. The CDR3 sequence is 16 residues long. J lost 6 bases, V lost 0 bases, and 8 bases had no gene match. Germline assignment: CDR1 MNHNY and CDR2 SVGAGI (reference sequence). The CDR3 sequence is CASSYSGDRDGNEQFF. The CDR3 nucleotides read TGTGCCAGCAGTTACTCAGGCGACAGGGACGGCAATGAGCAGTTCTTC.

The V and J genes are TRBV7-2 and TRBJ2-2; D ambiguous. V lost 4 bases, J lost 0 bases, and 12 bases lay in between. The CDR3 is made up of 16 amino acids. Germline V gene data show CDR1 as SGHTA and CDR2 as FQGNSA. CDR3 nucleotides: TGTGCCAGCAGCTCATACCGCCTAACGAACACCGGGGAGCTGTTTTTT. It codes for CASSSYRLTNTGELFF.

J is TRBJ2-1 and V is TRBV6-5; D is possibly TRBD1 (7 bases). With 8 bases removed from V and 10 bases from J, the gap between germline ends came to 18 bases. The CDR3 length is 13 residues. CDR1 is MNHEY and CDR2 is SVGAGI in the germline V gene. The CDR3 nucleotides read TGTGCCAGCGGGGGGACAGTGGACGTAGAGCAGTTCTTC. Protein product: CASGGTVDVEQFF.

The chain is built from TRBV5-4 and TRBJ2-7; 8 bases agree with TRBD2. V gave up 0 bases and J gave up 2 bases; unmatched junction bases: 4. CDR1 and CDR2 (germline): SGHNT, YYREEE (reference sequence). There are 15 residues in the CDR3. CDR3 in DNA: TGTGCCAGCAGCTTGGGGACTAGCTACACCTACGAGCAGTACTTC. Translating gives CASSLGTSYTYEQYF. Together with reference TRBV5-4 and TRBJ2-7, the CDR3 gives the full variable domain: ETGVTQSPTHLIKTRGQQVTLRCSSQSGHNTVSWYQQALGQGPQFIFQYYREEENGRGNFPPRFSGLQFPNYSSELNVNALELDDSALYLCASSLGTSYTYEQYFGPGTRLTVT.

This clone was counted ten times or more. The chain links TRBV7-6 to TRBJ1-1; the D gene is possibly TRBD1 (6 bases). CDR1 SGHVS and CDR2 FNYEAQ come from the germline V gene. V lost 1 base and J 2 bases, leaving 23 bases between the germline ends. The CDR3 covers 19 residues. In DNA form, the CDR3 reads TGTGCCAGCAGCTTAGTTGGGGGGGGCAGGGAGGGACCTAACACTGAAGCTTTCTTT. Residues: CASSLVGGGREGPNTEAFF.

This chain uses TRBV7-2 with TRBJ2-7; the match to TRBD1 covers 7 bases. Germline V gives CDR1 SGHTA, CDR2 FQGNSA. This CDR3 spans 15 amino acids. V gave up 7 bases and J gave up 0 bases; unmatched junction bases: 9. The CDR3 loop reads CASTPGGQSSYEQYF. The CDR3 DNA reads TGTGCCAGCACCCCAGGGGGACAGAGCTCCTACGAGCAGTACTTC.

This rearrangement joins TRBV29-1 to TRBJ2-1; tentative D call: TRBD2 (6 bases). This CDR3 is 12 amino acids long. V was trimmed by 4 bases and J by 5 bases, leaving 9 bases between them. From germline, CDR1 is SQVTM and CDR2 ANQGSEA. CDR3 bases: TGCAGCGTTGCGGCGGGGAACAATGAGCAGTTCTTC. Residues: CSVAAGNNEQFF.